This T cell receptor (beta chain) was obtained from a study of chemoradiotherapy in HPV16-positive cancers. Findings of the study overall: Only two HPV16-positive patients supplied the functional HPV-specificity definition.

The method was immunoSEQ multiplex PCR; TCRdb's version includes in-frame clones alone and lacks a portion of them. This table has fewer than 6,500 clones, 86% appearing once. The CDR3 runs to 13 residues. CDR1 is SQVTM and CDR2 is ANQGSEA in the germline V gene. V was clipped by 6 bases and J by 4 bases; unmatched bases: 7. Repeated repertoire sampling spanned the course of chemoradiotherapy. Concerning this clone: Its antigen is unidentified.

The receptor was isolated from a human donor with HPV-associated anogenital cancer. This specimen consisted of tumor tissue, obtained from a patient who underwent chemoradiotherapy. The rearrangement links TRBV29-1 to TRBJ1-1; 8 positions agree with TRBD1. The CDR3, as DNA: TGCAGCGTGTTCCTCACAGGGGGCACTGAAGCTTTCTTT. Protein sequence: CSVFLTGGTEAFF.